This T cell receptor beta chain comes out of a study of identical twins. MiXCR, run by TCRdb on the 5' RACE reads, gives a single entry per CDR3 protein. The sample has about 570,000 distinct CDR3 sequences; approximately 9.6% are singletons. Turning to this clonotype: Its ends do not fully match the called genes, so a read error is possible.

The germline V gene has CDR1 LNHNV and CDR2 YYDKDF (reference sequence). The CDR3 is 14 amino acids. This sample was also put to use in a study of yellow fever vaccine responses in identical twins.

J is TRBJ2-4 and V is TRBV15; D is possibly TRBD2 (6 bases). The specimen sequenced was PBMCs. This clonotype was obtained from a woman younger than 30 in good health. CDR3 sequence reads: CAISRRGGENIQYF. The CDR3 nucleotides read TGTGCCATCAGCAGACGTGGAGGGGAAAACATTCAGTACTTC.